The source of this TCR beta chain is a study of spatial heterogeneity in lung cancer. Regarding the study as a whole: When ubiquitous and regional expanded TCRs were counted, their numbers tracked ubiquitous and regional nonsynonymous mutations, respectively. The study found that expanded intratumoral alpha and beta TCR counts tracked tumor mutation counts.

J lost 3 bases, V lost 6 bases, and 8 bases had no gene match. This CDR3 comprises 17 residues. Germline assignment: CDR1 MDHEN and CDR2 SYDVKM. Many counts were recorded for this clonotype. What it binds is unknown. TCRdb reprocessed the 5' RACE reads with MiXCR, giving one entry per CDR3 protein. The repertoire holds more than 4,000 distinct CDR3 sequences, with 6.5% to 7.5% as singletons. Time point noted: sample taken at primary tumor resection. The TCR sequence derives from a male donor with early-stage non-small cell lung cancer. The gene calls are TRBV28 and TRBJ1-6, with TRBD1 matching 10 bases. The input for sequencing was lung tumor tissue, taken at surgery. The CDR3 region is CASSLTRDRGYNSPLHF. DNA for the CDR3: TGTGCCAGCAGCCTCACTCGGGACAGGGGCTATAATTCACCCCTCCACTTT.